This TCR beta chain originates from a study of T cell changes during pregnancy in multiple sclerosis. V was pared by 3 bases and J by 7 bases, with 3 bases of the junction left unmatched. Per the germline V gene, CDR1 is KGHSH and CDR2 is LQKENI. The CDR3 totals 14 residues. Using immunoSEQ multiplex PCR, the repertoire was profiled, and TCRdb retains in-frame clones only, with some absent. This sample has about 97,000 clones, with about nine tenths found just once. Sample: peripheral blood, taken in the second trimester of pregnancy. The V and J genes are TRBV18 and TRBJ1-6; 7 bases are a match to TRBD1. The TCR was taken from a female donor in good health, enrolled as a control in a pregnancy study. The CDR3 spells CASSPGTANSPLHF. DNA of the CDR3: TGTGCCAGCTCACCTGGGACAGCCAATTCACCCCTCCACTTT.